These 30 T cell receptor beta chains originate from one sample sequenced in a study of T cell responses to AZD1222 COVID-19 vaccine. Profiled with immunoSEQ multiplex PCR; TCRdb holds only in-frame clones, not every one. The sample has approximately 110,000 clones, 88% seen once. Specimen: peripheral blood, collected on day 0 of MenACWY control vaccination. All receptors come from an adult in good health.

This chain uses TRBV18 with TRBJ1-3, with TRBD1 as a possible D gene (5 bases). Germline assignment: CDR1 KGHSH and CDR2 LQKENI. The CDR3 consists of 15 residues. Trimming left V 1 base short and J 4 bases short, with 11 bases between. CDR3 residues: CASSPQGSEGNTIYF. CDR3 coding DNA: TGTGCCAGCTCACCACAGGGGTCGGAAGGAAACACCATATATTTT.

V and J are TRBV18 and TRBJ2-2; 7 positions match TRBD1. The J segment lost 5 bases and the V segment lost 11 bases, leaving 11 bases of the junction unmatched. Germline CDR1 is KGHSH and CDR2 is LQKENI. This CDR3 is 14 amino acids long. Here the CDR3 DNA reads TGTGCCGCCCGCAGGGACAGCCGTACCGGGGAGCTGTTTTTT. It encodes CAARRDSRTGELFF.

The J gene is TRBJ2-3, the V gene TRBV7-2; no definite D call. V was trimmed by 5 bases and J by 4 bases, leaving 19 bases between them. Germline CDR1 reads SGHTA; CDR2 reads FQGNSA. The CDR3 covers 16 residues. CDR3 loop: CASSPTSFVRADTQYF. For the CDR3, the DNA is TGTGCCAGCAGCCCCACCAGTTTCGTTAGGGCAGATACGCAGTATTTT.

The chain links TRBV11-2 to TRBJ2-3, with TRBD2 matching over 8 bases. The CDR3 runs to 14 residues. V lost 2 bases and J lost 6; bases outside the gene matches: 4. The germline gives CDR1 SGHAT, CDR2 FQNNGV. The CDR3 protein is CASSLMPSGDTQYF. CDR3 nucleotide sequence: TGTGCCAGCAGCTTAATGCCTAGCGGGGATACGCAGTATTTT.

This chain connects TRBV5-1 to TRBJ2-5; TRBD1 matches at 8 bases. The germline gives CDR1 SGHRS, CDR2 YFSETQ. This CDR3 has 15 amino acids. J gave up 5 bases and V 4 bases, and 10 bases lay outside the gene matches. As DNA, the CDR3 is TGCGCCAGCAGCCATCCAGGGGGCTCAGGGGAGACCCAGTACTTC. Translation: CASSHPGGSGETQYF.

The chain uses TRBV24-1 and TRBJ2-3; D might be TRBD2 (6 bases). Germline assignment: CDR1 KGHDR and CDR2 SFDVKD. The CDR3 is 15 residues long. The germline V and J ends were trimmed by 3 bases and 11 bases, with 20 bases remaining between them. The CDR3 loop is CATSDVRVRTGGQYF. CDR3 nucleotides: TGTGCCACCAGTGATGTCCGCGTACGAACCGGGGGGCAGTATTTT.

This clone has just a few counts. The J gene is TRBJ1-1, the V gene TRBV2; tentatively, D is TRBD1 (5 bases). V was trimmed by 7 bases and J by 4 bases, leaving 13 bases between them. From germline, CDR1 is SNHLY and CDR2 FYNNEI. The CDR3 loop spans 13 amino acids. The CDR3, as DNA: TGTGCCAGCACGGGGGACGAGGGCACTGAAGCTTTCTTT. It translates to CASTGDEGTEAFF.

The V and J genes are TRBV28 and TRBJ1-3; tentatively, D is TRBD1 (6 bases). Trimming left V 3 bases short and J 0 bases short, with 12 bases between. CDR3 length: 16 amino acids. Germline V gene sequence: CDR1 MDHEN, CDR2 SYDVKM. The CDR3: CASSFRTGLSGNTIYF. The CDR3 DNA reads TGTGCCAGCAGTTTCCGTACAGGGCTCTCTGGAAACACCATATATTTT.

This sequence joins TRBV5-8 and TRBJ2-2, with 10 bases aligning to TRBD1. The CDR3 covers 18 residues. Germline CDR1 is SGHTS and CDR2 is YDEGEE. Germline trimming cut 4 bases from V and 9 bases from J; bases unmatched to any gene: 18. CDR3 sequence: CASSPSGTGEPRTRELFF. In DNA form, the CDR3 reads TGTGCCAGCAGCCCCTCCGGGACAGGGGAGCCCCGGACCCGGGAGCTGTTTTTT.

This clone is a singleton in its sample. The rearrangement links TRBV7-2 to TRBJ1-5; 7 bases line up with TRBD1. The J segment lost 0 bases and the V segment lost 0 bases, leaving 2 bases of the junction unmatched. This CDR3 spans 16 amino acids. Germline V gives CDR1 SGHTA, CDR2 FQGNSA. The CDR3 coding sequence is TGTGCCAGCAGCTTAGCCGGGACAGCTAGCAATCAGCCCCAGCATTTT. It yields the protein CASSLAGTASNQPQHF.

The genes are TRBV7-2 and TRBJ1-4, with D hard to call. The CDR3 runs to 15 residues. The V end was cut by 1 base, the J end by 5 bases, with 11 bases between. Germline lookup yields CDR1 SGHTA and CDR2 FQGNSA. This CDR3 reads CASSLGGLGNEKLFF. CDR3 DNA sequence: TGTGCCAGCAGCTTAGGAGGTTTGGGGAATGAAAAACTGTTTTTT.

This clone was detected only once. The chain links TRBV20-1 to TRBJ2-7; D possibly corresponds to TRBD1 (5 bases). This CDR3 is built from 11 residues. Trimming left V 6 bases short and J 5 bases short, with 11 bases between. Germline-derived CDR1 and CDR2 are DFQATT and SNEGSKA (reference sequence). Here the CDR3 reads CSAPGSHEQYF. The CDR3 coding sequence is TGCAGTGCACCAGGGTCCCACGAGCAGTACTTC.

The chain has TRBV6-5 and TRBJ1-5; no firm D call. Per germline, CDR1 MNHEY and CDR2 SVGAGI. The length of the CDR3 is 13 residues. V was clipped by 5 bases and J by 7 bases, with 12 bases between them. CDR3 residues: CASSLGLGQPQHF. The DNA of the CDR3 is TGTGCCAGCAGTCTCGGGTTGGGGCAGCCCCAGCATTTT.

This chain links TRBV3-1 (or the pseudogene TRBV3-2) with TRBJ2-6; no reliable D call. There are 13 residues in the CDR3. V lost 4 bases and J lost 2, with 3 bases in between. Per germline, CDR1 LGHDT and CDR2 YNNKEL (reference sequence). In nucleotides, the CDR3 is TGTGCCAGCAGCCTTACTGGGGCCAACGTCCTGACTTTC. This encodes CASSLTGANVLTF.

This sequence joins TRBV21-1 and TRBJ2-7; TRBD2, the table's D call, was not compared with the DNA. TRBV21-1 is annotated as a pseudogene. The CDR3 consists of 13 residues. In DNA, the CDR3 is TGTGCCAGCTACGGCGGGGCCTCCTACGAGCAGTACTTC. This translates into CASYGGASYEQYF.

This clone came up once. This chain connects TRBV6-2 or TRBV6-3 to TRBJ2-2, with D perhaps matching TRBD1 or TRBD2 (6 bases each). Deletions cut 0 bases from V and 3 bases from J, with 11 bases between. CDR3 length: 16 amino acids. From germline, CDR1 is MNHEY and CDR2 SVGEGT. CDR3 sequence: CASSYSPGAHTGELFF. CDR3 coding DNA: TGTGCCAGCAGTTACTCCCCGGGGGCCCACACCGGGGAGCTGTTTTTT.

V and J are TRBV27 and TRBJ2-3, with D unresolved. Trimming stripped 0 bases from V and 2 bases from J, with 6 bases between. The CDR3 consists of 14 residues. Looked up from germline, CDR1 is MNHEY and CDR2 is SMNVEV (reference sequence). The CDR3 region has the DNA TGTGCCAGCAGTTTATCGCGACTCACAGATACGCAGTATTTT. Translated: CASSLSRLTDTQYF.

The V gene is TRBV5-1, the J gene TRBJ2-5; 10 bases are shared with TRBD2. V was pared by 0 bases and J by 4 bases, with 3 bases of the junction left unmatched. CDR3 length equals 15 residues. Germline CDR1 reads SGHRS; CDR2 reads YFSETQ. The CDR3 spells CASSLVLAGAETQYF. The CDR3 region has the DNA TGCGCCAGCAGCTTGGTGCTAGCGGGAGCAGAGACCCAGTACTTC.

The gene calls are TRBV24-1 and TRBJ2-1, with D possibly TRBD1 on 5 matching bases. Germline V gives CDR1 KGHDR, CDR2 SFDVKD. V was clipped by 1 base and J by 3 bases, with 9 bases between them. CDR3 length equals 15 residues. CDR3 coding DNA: TGTGCCACCAGTGATTTTGGGCAGGGCTACAATGAGCAGTTCTTC. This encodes CATSDFGQGYNEQFF.

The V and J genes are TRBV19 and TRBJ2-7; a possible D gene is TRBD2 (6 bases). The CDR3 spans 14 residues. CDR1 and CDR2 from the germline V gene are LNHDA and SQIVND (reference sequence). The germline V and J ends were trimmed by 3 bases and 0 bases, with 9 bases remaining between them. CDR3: CASSMGLSSYEQYF. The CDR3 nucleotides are TGTGCCAGTAGTATGGGACTTAGCTCCTACGAGCAGTACTTC.

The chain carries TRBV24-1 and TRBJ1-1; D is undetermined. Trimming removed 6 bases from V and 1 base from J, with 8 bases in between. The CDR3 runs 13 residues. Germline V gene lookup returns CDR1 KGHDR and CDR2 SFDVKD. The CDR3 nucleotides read TGTGCCACCAGTATCTCAGCGAACACTGAAGCTTTCTTT. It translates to CATSISANTEAFF.

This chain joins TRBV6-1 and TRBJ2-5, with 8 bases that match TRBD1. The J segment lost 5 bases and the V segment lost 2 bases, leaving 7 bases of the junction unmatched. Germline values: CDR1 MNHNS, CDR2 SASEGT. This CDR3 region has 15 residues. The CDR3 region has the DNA TGTGCCAGCAGTGAAACGGCAGGGGGCTTGGAGACCCAGTACTTC. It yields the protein CASSETAGGLETQYF.

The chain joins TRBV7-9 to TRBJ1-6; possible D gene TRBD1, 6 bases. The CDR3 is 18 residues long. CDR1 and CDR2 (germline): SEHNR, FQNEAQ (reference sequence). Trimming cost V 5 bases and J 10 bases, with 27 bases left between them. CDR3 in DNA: TGTGCCAGCAGCCTGGGGGCAGGGGATGAGCTCGGATCATCACCCCTCCACTTT. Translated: CASSLGAGDELGSSPLHF. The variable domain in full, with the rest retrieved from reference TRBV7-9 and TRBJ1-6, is DTGVSQNPRHKITKRGQNVTFRCDPISEHNRLYWYRQTLGQGPEFLTYFQNEAQLEKSRLLSDRFSAERPKGSFSTLEIQRTEQGDSAMYLCASSLGAGDELGSSPLHFGNGTRLTVT.

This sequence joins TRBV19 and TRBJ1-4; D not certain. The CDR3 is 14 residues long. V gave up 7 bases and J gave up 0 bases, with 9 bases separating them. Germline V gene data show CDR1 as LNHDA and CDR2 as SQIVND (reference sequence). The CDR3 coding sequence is TGTGCCAGTAAGAGGGATGCAACTAATGAAAAACTGTTTTTT. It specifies CASKRDATNEKLFF.

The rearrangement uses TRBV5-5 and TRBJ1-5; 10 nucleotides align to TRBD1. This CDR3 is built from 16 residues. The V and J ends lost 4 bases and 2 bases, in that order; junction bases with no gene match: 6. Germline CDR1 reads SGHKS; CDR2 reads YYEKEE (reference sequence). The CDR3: CASSTGTGEGNQPQHF. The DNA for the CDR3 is TGTGCCAGCAGCACCGGGACAGGGGAAGGCAATCAGCCCCAGCATTTT.

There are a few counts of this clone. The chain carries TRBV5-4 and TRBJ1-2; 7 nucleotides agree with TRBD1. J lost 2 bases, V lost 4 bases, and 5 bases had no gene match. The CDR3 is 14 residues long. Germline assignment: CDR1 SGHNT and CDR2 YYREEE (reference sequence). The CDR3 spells CASSLPGQNYGYTF. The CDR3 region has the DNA TGTGCCAGCAGCCTACCGGGACAGAACTATGGCTACACCTTC.

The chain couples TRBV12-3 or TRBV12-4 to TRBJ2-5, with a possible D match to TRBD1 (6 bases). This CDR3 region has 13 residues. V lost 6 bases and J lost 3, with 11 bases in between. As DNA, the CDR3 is TGTGCCAGCAGCTGGGGGCTAGAAGAGACCCAGTACTTC. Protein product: CASSWGLEETQYF.

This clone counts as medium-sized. DNA of the CDR3: TGTGCCAGTATGTCACAGTTCAATCAGCCCCAGCATTTT. This encodes CASMSQFNQPQHF. This chain joins TRBV19 and TRBJ1-5; D remains unclear. With 7 bases removed from V and 3 bases from J, the gap between germline ends came to 10 bases. The CDR3 is 13 residues long. CDR1 is LNHDA and CDR2 is SQIVND in the germline V gene (reference sequence).

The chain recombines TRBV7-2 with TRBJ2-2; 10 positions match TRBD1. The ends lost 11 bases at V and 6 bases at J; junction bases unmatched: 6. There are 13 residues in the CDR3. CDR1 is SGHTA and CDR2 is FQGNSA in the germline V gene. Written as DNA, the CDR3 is TGTGCCGCCCGACAGGGGGCGGCCGGGGAGCTGTTTTTT. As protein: CAARQGAAGELFF.

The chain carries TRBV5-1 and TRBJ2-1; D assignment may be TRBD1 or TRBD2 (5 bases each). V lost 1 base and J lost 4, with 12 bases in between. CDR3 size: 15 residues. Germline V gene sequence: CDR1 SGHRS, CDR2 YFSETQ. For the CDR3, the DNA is TGCGCCAGCAGCTTGAGTCCGGGACCATACAATGAGCAGTTCTTC. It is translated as CASSLSPGPYNEQFF. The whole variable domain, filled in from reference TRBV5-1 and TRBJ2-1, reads KAGVTQTPRYLIKTRGQQVTLSCSPISGHRSVSWYQQTPGQGLQFLFEYFSETQRNKGNFPGRFSGRQFSNSRSEMNVSTLELGDSALYLCASSLSPGPYNEQFFGPGTRLTVL.